One sample yielded the 20 T cell receptor beta chains listed below, sequenced in a study of CD8+CD57+ T cells in acquired aplastic anemia. Genomic DNA acted as the template from which TCR beta VDJ combination and CDR3 sequence profiling were carried out. Using its own MiXCR run on the reads, TCRdb lists one record per CDR3 protein. The table shows some 180,000 distinct CDR3 sequences, with around 45% occurring only once. The sequenced sample consisted of sorted CD4+, CD8+, or CD8+CD57+ T cells (not recorded which) from PBMCs. These receptor sequences come from a human donor in good health.

The V call is TRBV7-8, the J call TRBJ2-3, with 9 bases that match TRBD2. This CDR3 contains 16 residues. CDR1 and CDR2 from the germline V gene are SGHVS and FQNEAQ. V shed 5 bases, J shed 5 bases, and the junction held 11 bases outside the gene matches. CDR3 sequence: CASSLEESSGKDTQYF. In nucleotides, the CDR3 is TGTGCCAGCAGCCTAGAGGAGTCTAGCGGGAAAGATACGCAGTATTTT. The entire variable domain, with the rest obtained from reference TRBV7-8 and TRBJ2-3, is as follows: GAGVSQSPRYKVAKRGQDVALRCDPISGHVSLFWYQQALGQGPEFLTYFQNEAQLDKSGLPSDRFFAERPEGSVSTLKIQRTQQEDSAVYLCASSLEESSGKDTQYFGPGTRLTVL.

This chain links TRBV7-9 with TRBJ2-1; D is uncertain. The CDR3 totals 11 residues. From germline, CDR1 is SEHNR and CDR2 FQNEAQ (reference sequence). V dropped 2 bases and J dropped 8 bases, with 4 bases sitting between them. CDR3 in DNA: TGTGCCAGCAGCTTATATGATGAGCAGTTCTTC. Translation gives CASSLYDEQFF.

As DNA, the CDR3 is TGTGCCACCAGCGCATCGCTAGCGGGGGGATGGAATGAGCAGTTCTTC. Its protein product is CATSASLAGGWNEQFF. This rearrangement joins TRBV15 to TRBJ2-1; 11 bases agree with TRBD2. V lost 5 bases and J lost 7; bases outside the gene matches: 10. CDR1 is LNHNV and CDR2 is YYDKDF in the germline V gene (reference sequence). The CDR3 loop spans 16 amino acids. Looking up the rest from reference TRBV15 and TRBJ2-1 gives the full variable domain: DAMVIQNPRYQVTQFGKPVTLSCSQTLNHNVMYWYQQKSSQAPKLLFHYYDKDFNNEADTPDNFQSRRPNTSFCFLDIRSPGLGDTAMYLCATSASLAGGWNEQFFGPGTRLTVL.

The V call is TRBV11-1, the J call TRBJ2-7; D call uncertain. Germline CDR1 SGHAT, CDR2 FQDESV (reference sequence). This CDR3 is built from 16 residues. The germline V and J ends were trimmed by 5 bases and 2 bases, with 19 bases remaining between them. CDR3 sequence reads: CASSHKSYEATYEQYF. CDR3 coding DNA: TGTGCCAGCAGCCACAAGAGCTATGAAGCAACCTACGAGCAGTACTTC.

A word on this clonotype: This clone may be a read error of a much larger clone one base away. The genes are TRBV4-1 and TRBJ2-7; possibly TRBD1 for D (6 bases). CDR1 MGHRA and CDR2 YSYEKL come from the germline V gene. The CDR3 consists of 15 residues. V lost 1 base to trimming and J lost 2 bases, with 12 bases between them. This CDR3 is CASSQVWQGPYEQYF. DNA of the CDR3: TGCGCCAGCAGCCAAGTTTGGCAGGGGCCCTACGAGCAGTACTTC.

Here the CDR3 reads CASSLGQVMAEAFF. DNA of the CDR3: TGTGCCAGCAGTTTAGGGCAGGTAATGGCTGAAGCTTTCTTT. The chain has TRBV12-3 or TRBV12-4 and TRBJ1-1; D is unresolved. The CDR3 runs to 14 residues. V was trimmed by 1 base and J by 6 bases, leaving 12 bases between them.

The table lists this clonotype with many counts. The gene calls are TRBV12-5 and TRBJ2-5; perhaps TRBD2 as D (5 bases). V was clipped by 4 bases and J by 5 bases, with 8 bases between them. From germline, CDR1 is LGHNT and CDR2 FRNRAP. This CDR3 contains 12 residues. In DNA, the CDR3 is TGTGCTAGTGGTTCCCGCGGGGAGACCCAGTACTTC. It encodes CASGSRGETQYF.

This clonotype has just a few counts. The gene calls are TRBV10-3 and TRBJ2-2; 10 positions match TRBD2. V dropped 6 bases and J dropped 6; count of bases not matched to a gene: 7. This CDR3 contains 15 residues. Per germline, CDR1 ENHRY and CDR2 SYGVKD. CDR3 region: CAIRESGRAAGELFF. The CDR3 region has the DNA TGTGCCATCAGAGAAAGCGGGAGGGCCGCCGGGGAGCTGTTTTTT.

The V and J genes are TRBV18 and TRBJ2-5, with D possibly being TRBD2 (6 bases). From germline, CDR1 is KGHSH and CDR2 LQKENI. This CDR3 region has 14 residues. Trimming removed 4 bases at V and 1 base at J, with 10 bases between. The DNA for the CDR3 is TGTGCCAGCTCACTGCCGGGAGCCCAAGAGACCCAGTACTTC. Translation: CASSLPGAQETQYF.

On this clonotype: Mismatch with germline at one junction end may stem from a read error. This chain connects TRBV29-1 to TRBJ2-1; 8 positions agree with TRBD2. CDR3 length: 14 residues. Germline V lookup: CDR1 SQVTM, CDR2 ANQGSEA. CDR3 sequence (DNA): TGCAGCGTTGAGCATAGCGGGGATTACAATAAGCAGTTCTTC. This codes for CSVEHSGDYNKQFF.

This clonotype was observed at least ten times. This chain links TRBV18 with TRBJ2-5, with D hard to call. CDR1 KGHSH and CDR2 LQKENI come from the germline V gene. V was shortened by 8 bases and J by 1 base, with 5 bases between the two germline ends. This CDR3 has 11 residues. For the CDR3, the DNA is TGTGCCAGCAGCCCCCAAGAGACCCAGTACTTC. Its protein is CASSPQETQYF.

As to this clonotype: Being one base from a much bigger clone, this may be a read error. The rearrangement links TRBV12-3 or TRBV12-4 to TRBJ2-2; D is perhaps TRBD2 (6 bases). The CDR3 has 18 residues. The chain's CDR3 is CASSLVASVKAYTGEPFF. As DNA, the CDR3 is TGTGCCAGCAGTTTAGTGGCTAGCGTCAAGGCGTACACCGGGGAGCCGTTTTTT.

This clonotype was counted many times. V usage is TRBV20-1 and J usage is TRBJ1-3; a possible D gene is TRBD1 (5 bases). V lost 1 base, J lost 7 bases, and 14 bases lay in between. The CDR3 consists of 14 residues. Germline values: CDR1 DFQATT, CDR2 SNEGSKA (reference sequence). The CDR3 region has the DNA TGCAGTGCTAGAGCGGGGGGAGGGTCGAACACCATATATTTT. Translated: CSARAGGGSNTIYF.

J is TRBJ2-1 and V is TRBV5-6; D is possibly TRBD2 (6 bases). This CDR3 contains 13 residues. In germline, CDR1 is SGHDT, CDR2 YYEEEE. Trimming took off 7 bases at V and 5 bases at J, with 13 bases between the two ends. The CDR3 DNA is TGTGCCAGCGCTTTCGGGGGTAACAATGAGCAGTTCTTC. Translated, it gives CASAFGGNNEQFF.

The chain carries TRBV29-1 and TRBJ2-7; 14 nucleotides align to TRBD2. CDR1 and CDR2 from the germline V gene are SQVTM and ANQGSEA. The ends lost 7 bases at V and 3 bases at J; junction bases unmatched: 5. CDR3 size: 14 residues. The CDR3 coding sequence is TGCAGCGGTGGGACTAGCGGGAGTCTCTACGAGCAGTACTTC. This translates into CSGGTSGSLYEQYF.

This clonotype was detected many times. This chain joins TRBV20-1 and TRBJ2-7; D possibly corresponds to TRBD1 (6 bases). Deletions cut 0 bases from V and 3 bases from J, with 15 bases between. The CDR3 spans 15 residues. Germline V gene sequence: CDR1 DFQATT, CDR2 SNEGSKA (reference sequence). In DNA, the CDR3 is TGCAGTGCTAGAGAGTTCAGGGGCCTTAACTACGAGCAGTACTTC. This translates into CSAREFRGLNYEQYF.

Points on this clonotype: At one of its ends the junction is not consistent with the germline gene, which may arise from a read error. The chain carries TRBV11-1 and TRBJ2-1, with TRBD2 matching over 8 bases. This CDR3 spans 16 amino acids. Per the germline V gene, CDR1 is SGHAT and CDR2 is FQDESV (reference sequence). The CDR3 nucleotides read TGTGCCAGCAGCTTTGTCCCGGGACTAGAGATTAATGAGCAGTCCTTC. Translated, it gives CASSFVPGLEINEQSF.

This clonotype was seen a handful of times. The chain joins TRBV19 to TRBJ1-2; D might be TRBD1 (6 bases). Trimming took off 5 bases at V and 2 bases at J, with 9 bases between the two ends. The CDR3 is 13 residues long. From germline, CDR1 is LNHDA and CDR2 SQIVND (reference sequence). CDR3 loop: CASSFQGNYGYTF. CDR3 in DNA: TGTGCCAGTAGTTTTCAGGGGAACTATGGCTACACCTTC.

The chain links TRBV2 to TRBJ2-7, with a possible D match to TRBD1 (6 bases). This CDR3 region has 15 residues. Trimming removed 6 bases at V and 3 bases at J, with 18 bases between. Germline assignment: CDR1 SNHLY and CDR2 FYNNEI. CDR3 in DNA: TGTGCCAGCAGCCCTGAACAGGGCGGCGGCTACGAGCAGTACTTC. Its translation: CASSPEQGGGYEQYF.

This clonotype occurred many times. J is TRBJ2-5 and V is TRBV20-1; 8 bases agree with TRBD2. After removal of 4 bases from V and 2 bases from J, the junction contained 6 bases not matched to a gene. Germline lookup yields CDR1 DFQATT and CDR2 SNEGSKA (reference sequence). The CDR3 has 14 amino acids. The CDR3 DNA is TGCAGTGCTAACGACGGGAGGGTTCAAGAGACCCAGTACTTC. Residues: CSANDGRVQETQYF.